A selection of T cell receptor beta chains follows, all from one sample in a study of T cell repertoires in cytomegalovirus infection. TCRdb ran MiXCR on the reads and lists one entry per CDR3 protein. The sample contains over 90,000 distinct CDR3 sequences, approximately 15% of which appear only once. Sequencing was done on a sample of PBMCs. These TCRs come from a human donor in good health (CMV status not recorded). Some clones in this sample may be carry-over from other donors' samples. Each CDR3 is given with its conserved first and last residue. A D gene is named only where the DNA matches it firmly. Only part of the rows carry a size: once, few, many, or a class if the clone is expanded.

d_gene	abundance	v_gene	j_gene	CDR3aa	CDR3nt
TRBD2	NA	TRBV12-3/TRBV12-4	TRBJ2-7	CASSSYPGGGSYEQYF	TGTGCCAGCAGTAGCTATCCGGGAGGGGGCTCCTACGAGCAGTACTTC
NA	many	TRBV7-2	TRBJ2-1	CASRPIRGAYEQFF	TGTGCCAGCCGACCCATCCGAGGGGCCTATGAGCAGTTCTTC
TRBD1	NA	TRBV6-6	TRBJ2-2	CASSHGQGPNTGELFF	TGTGCCAGCAGCCATGGACAGGGCCCAAACACCGGGGAGCTGTTTTTT
NA	NA	TRBV7-6	TRBJ2-2	CASTPYGELFF	TGTGCCAGCACCCCCTACGGGGAGCTGTTTTTT
TRBD1	NA	TRBV2	TRBJ1-2	CASSEGGTGNYGYTF	TGTGCCAGCAGTGAAGGGGGGACAGGGAACTATGGCTACACCTTC
NA	NA	TRBV14	TRBJ2-3	CASSQERGKQYF	TGTGCCAGCAGCCAGGAGAGGGGGAAGCAGTATTTT
NA	many	TRBV7-8	TRBJ1-5	CASSPVWRGPWPQHF	TGTGCCAGCAGCCCCGTGTGGAGGGGCCCATGGCCCCAGCATTTT
NA	few	TRBV7-3	TRBJ2-6	CASSSGGQANVLTF	TGTGCCAGCAGTTCGGGGGGCCAGGCCAACGTCCTGACTTTC
TRBD2	many	TRBV28	TRBJ2-1	CASSFVLAESYNEQFF	TGTGCCAGCAGTTTCGTACTAGCGGAATCCTACAATGAGCAGTTCTTC
NA	NA	TRBV4-1	TRBJ1-1	CASSHPLNTEAFF	TGCGCCAGCAGCCACCCGCTAAACACTGAAGCTTTCTTT
NA	NA	TRBV19	TRBJ2-3	CASRKTQGWGDTQYF	TGTGCCAGTAGAAAAACTCAGGGGTGGGGAGATACGCAGTATTTT
NA	NA	TRBV29-1	TRBJ1-2	CSVEDQVQGYGYTF	TGCAGCGTTGAAGATCAAGTACAGGGCTATGGCTACACCTTC
NA	NA	TRBV28	TRBJ1-2	CASSFNSRTDYGYTF	TGTGCCAGCAGTTTTAACAGTCGGACAGACTATGGCTACACCTTC
TRBD2	NA	TRBV19	TRBJ2-4	CASSIEQRGLAKNIQYF	TGTGCCAGTAGTATAGAACAGCGGGGGTTAGCCAAAAACATTCAGTACTTC
NA	NA	TRBV29-1	TRBJ1-4	CSVATAFGEKLFF	TGCAGCGTTGCCACAGCCTTTGGTGAAAAACTGTTTTTT
NA	many	TRBV7-2	TRBJ1-2	CASSLEAGNYGYTF	TGTGCCAGCAGCTTGGAGGCAGGGAACTATGGCTACACCTTC
TRBD1	few	TRBV7-9	TRBJ2-3	CASSLRGQGYTDTQYF	TGTGCCAGCAGCTTAAGAGGACAGGGGTACACAGATACGCAGTATTTT
NA	many	TRBV7-2	TRBJ1-2	CASSSPSGLNYGYTF	TGTGCCAGCAGCTCCCCGTCAGGACTGAACTATGGCTACACCTTC
NA	few	TRBV20-1	TRBJ1-2	CSAREGYGYTF	TGCAGTGCTAGAGAGGGGTATGGCTACACCTTC
NA	many	TRBV7-2	TRBJ2-3	CASSYETDTQYF	TGTGCCAGCAGCTACGAGACAGATACGCAGTATTTT
NA	once	TRBV4-1	TRBJ2-5	CASSPERAEETQYF	TGCGCCAGCAGCCCGGAACGAGCGGAAGAGACCCAGTACTTC
NA	NA	TRBV13	TRBJ1-6	CASSLKGKLYNSPLHF	TGTGCCAGCAGCTTAAAAGGGAAACTGTATAATTCACCCCTCCACTTT
NA	few	TRBV10-3	TRBJ2-3	CAISDWTLNPDTQYF	TGTGCCATCAGTGACTGGACTCTGAACCCAGATACGCAGTATTTT
TRBD2	NA	TRBV20-1	TRBJ2-7	CSANLLSGGAYEQYF	TGCAGTGCTAATCTACTAAGCGGGGGAGCCTACGAGCAGTACTTC
NA	many	TRBV7-2	TRBJ2-5	CASSWRDSETQYF	TGTGCCAGCAGCTGGCGGGACTCAGAGACCCAGTACTTC
TRBD2	NA	TRBV5-1	TRBJ2-2	CASSFQRGANTGELFF	TGCGCCAGCAGCTTTCAGCGGGGGGCCAACACCGGGGAGCTGTTTTTT
NA	NA	TRBV19	TRBJ1-6	CASRVRNQNSPLHF	TGTGCCAGTAGGGTCAGGAATCAAAATTCACCCCTCCACTTT
NA	many	TRBV6-1	TRBJ2-1	CASSLPGQGPGLF	TGTGCCAGCAGTTTACCGGGACAAGGCCCGGGACTCTTC
TRBD1	NA	TRBV29-1	TRBJ1-2	CSVTTGTGGGYTF	TGCAGCGTTACTACCGGGACAGGGGGAGGCTACACCTTC
TRBD1	many	TRBV12-3/TRBV12-4	TRBJ1-5	CASRQGDQPQHF	TGTGCCAGCCGACAGGGGGATCAGCCCCAGCATTTT
NA	NA	TRBV5-4	TRBJ2-6	CASSLRGGGANVLTF	TGTGCCAGCAGCTTAAGGGGTGGTGGGGCCAACGTCCTGACTTTC
NA	NA	TRBV7-3	TRBJ2-3	CASSEGGGSTDTQYF	TGTGCCAGCAGCGAAGGGGGGGGGAGCACAGATACGCAGTATTTT
TRBD1	many	TRBV7-2	TRBJ2-5	CASSLSYRGGTQYF	TGTGCCAGCAGCTTAAGCTACAGGGGTGGGACCCAGTACTTC
NA	NA	TRBV14	TRBJ1-6	CASARTIDSPLHF	TGTGCCAGCGCTAGAACAATTGATTCACCCCTCCACTTT
TRBD1	many	TRBV7-2	TRBJ2-3	CASSRQGMGTDTQYF	TGTGCCAGCAGTCGACAGGGGATGGGCACAGATACGCAGTATTTT
TRBD2	many	TRBV7-2	TRBJ2-3	CASSLVGTSGGRTDTQYF	TGTGCCAGCAGCTTAGTCGGGACTAGCGGGGGCCGCACAGATACGCAGTATTTT